The present entry profiles one TCR beta chain with its context. Its target is unknown. A multiplex PCR was run with 60 Vbeta primers and 13 Jbeta primers. Profiled with immunoSEQ multiplex PCR; TCRdb holds only in-frame clones, not every one. The table includes around 200,000 clones, around three quarters detected once. This sample was taken from a study of cytomegalovirus exposure and HLA in healthy donors. The V gene's germline CDR1 is SEHNR and CDR2 FQNEAQ (reference sequence). CDR3 size: 14 residues. The V gene end was trimmed by 4 bases and the J gene end by 11 bases; junction bases not matched to a gene: 9. Findings and limits, study-wide: Reports showed the classifier diagnosing cytomegalovirus status with high specificity and sensitivity.

This chain joins TRBV7-9 and TRBJ1-5; 9 nucleotides align to TRBD1. What was sequenced was PBMCs. The TCR sequence derives from a woman in her twenties or thirties in good health and CMV-seropositive. The CDR3 spells CASSSSDRGEAQHF. The CDR3 DNA is TGTGCCAGCAGCTCCTCAGACAGGGGGGAGGCCCAGCATTTT.